The clone carrying this T cell receptor (beta chain) has more than one count but fewer than ten. Its target is not known. Alpha and beta libraries were amplified separately from the second PCR onward. After CD4 positive bead selection, the CD4-negative fraction gave CD8 T cells. This specimen belongs to a study of naive and memory T cell subsets. Study-wide points: Naive and memory subsets had different power law exponents for TCR abundance.

CDR3 length: 16 residues. V lost 3 bases to trimming and J lost 7 bases; unmatched junction nucleotides: 5. The V gene's germline CDR1 is KGHDR and CDR2 SFDVKD. Two oligonucleotides, mixed equimolar, formed the beta constant-region primer covering TRBC1 and TRBC2. The cDNA 3' end received a ligated single-stranded oligonucleotide carrying the SP2 primer and a 12-nucleotide UMI. TCRdb processed the UMI-ligation and nested PCR reads anew with MiXCR; each CDR3 protein has one entry. The sample consists of 120,000 to 150,000 distinct CDR3 sequences, about a sixth of them appearing once. Sample: naive CD4+ T cells from blood. The rearrangement uses TRBV24-1 and TRBJ2-2, with 12 positions matching TRBD1. This TCR was sampled from a human donor in good health. The CDR3 nucleotides are TGTGCCACCAGTGATCCGGGACAGGGGGCCGGCGGGGAGCTGTTTTTT. Its protein is CATSDPGQGAGGELFF.